The clone carrying this TCR beta chain occurred a few times. Its target is not known. The study reverse transcribed the entire isolated RNA, so it sequenced expressed TCRB transcripts. Clones were sequenced by immunoSEQ multiplex PCR, and TCRdb holds only the in-frame ones, with some missing. This sample has 600,000 to 750,000 clones; roughly 12% occur once, and the top ten carry roughly 0.11%. These data come from a study of beta chain features in type 1 diabetes. Study information: In all, some 100 million sorted cells from all samples were analyzed. Study outcomes and limitations: A greater similarity of naive, central memory and Treg TCRB repertoires was seen among patients than among healthy donors. VDJ junctions from patients with type 1 diabetes contained fewer insertions and more deletions. Moderate but significant shortening of TCRB CDR3s was recorded in all four CD4+ subsets from Type 1 diabetes patients.

This receptor was taken from a man aged 25-45 years with type 1 diabetes. Sequenced material: naive CD4+ T cells from blood.

The CDR3 loop reads CSIRSGLHRNEQFF. In DNA form, the CDR3 reads TGCAGCATCCGTAGCGGCCTCCACCGGAATGAGCAGTTCTTC. The chain combines TRBV29-1 with TRBJ2-1, with D possibly being TRBD2 (6 bases). V lost 8 bases to trimming and J lost 7 bases, with 21 bases between them. Per the germline V gene, CDR1 is SQVTM and CDR2 is ANQGSEA. The CDR3 covers 14 residues.